Sequencing of this T cell receptor (beta chain) was carried out in a study of CD8 T cells in ankylosing spondylitis. The study, taken as a whole, reports: Within peripheral blood, clones linked to disease were CD8+ and relatively rare. Disease-linked clones reportedly concentrated significantly in matched ankylosing spondylitis synovial fluid. Seemingly characteristic of ankylosing spondylitis blood was a TCR beta motif consisting of eight highly homologous variants.

Libraries of TCR beta came from quantitative 5'-RACE with molecular barcodes. TCRdb processed the 5' RACE reads anew with MiXCR; each CDR3 protein has one entry. The data show about 39,000 distinct CDR3 sequences, 3% seen once. This clonotype was counted at least ten times. Its antigen is still unknown. This clonotype was sampled from a male donor with ankylosing spondylitis or in good health (not recorded which). Sequenced: blood, either unsorted or a sorted T cell fraction (not recorded which).

The CDR3 nucleotides read TGTGCCAGCAGCCTAGCGGGAGTCCCCTACAATGAGCAGTTCTTC. Translating it yields CASSLAGVPYNEQFF. This sequence joins TRBV9 and TRBJ2-1, with TRBD2 matching 10 bases. The CDR3 is 15 amino acids. V lost 4 bases and J lost 2; bases outside the gene matches: 3. In germline, CDR1 is SGDLS, CDR2 YYNGEE.